One sample yielded the 18 T cell receptor beta chains listed below, sequenced in a study of long-term antiretroviral therapy in people with HIV. Run at survey level, the immunoSEQ assay was version v3.0. Clones were sequenced by immunoSEQ multiplex PCR, and TCRdb holds only the in-frame ones, with some missing. The sample lists about 21,000 clones, 81% occurring once. The sample in question was unsorted PBMCs, obtained 0.1 years before starting antiretroviral therapy. Every receptor here comes from a man aged 35 to 55 with HIV.

The chain carries TRBV7-8 and TRBJ2-2; 7 nucleotides match TRBD1. The CDR3 runs 15 residues. The J segment lost 3 bases and the V segment lost 4 bases, leaving 5 bases of the junction unmatched. Germline V gives CDR1 SGHVS, CDR2 FQNEAQ. CDR3 DNA sequence: TGTGCCAGCAGCTCGGGACAGAGAGACACCGGGGAGCTGTTTTTT. It encodes CASSSGQRDTGELFF.

The rearrangement joins TRBV4-3 to TRBJ1-2; D gene unclear. Germline V lookup: CDR1 LGHNA, CDR2 YSLEER. CDR3 length: 13 residues. The V end lost 0 bases, the J end lost 1 base, and 3 bases lay between the germline ends. CDR3 sequence reads: CASSQDNNYGYTF. The CDR3 nucleotides read TGCGCCAGCAGCCAAGACAATAACTATGGCTACACCTTC.

In DNA form, the CDR3 reads TGTGCCAGCACGGCGGGGGGGCGGGAGACCCAGTACTTC. Its protein is CASTAGGRETQYF. The chain has TRBV2 and TRBJ2-5; 9 nucleotides align to TRBD2. Trimming at V came to 7 bases and at J to 5 bases, leaving 5 bases not matched to a gene. CDR1 is SNHLY, CDR2 FYNNEI, per germline. CDR3 length equals 13 residues.

J is TRBJ2-1 and V is TRBV7-9; tentatively, D is TRBD2 (6 bases). This CDR3 has 14 amino acids. Trimming cost V 1 base and J 7 bases, with 11 bases left between them. Germline loops: CDR1 SEHNR, CDR2 FQNEAQ (reference sequence). The CDR3 loop reads CASSLGGGLNEQFF. The CDR3 region has the DNA TGTGCCAGCAGCTTAGGTGGAGGGCTGAATGAGCAGTTCTTC.

The J gene is TRBJ2-5, the V gene TRBV7-9; 9 bases line up with TRBD1. CDR1 is SEHNR, CDR2 FQNEAQ, per germline (reference sequence). J gave up 4 bases and V 2 bases, and 5 bases lay outside the gene matches. The CDR3 loop spans 15 amino acids. Written as DNA, the CDR3 is TGTGCCAGCAGCTTATCGGGACAGGGAACAGAGACCCAGTACTTC. It specifies CASSLSGQGTETQYF.

The sample holds a few counts of this clone. The rearrangement links TRBV11-2 to TRBJ2-7; 7 nucleotides line up with TRBD2. CDR1 SGHAT and CDR2 FQNNGV come from the germline V gene. The V gene end was trimmed by 7 bases and the J gene end by 3 bases; junction bases not matched to a gene: 9. CDR3 length: 14 amino acids. The CDR3 here is CASTPGVAGYEQYF. The CDR3, as DNA: TGTGCCAGCACCCCTGGGGTAGCGGGCTACGAGCAGTACTTC. Complete variable domain (other parts from reference TRBV11-2 and TRBJ2-7): EAGVAQSPRYKIIEKRQSVAFWCNPISGHATLYWYQQILGQGPKLLIQFQNNGVVDDSQLPKDRFSAERLKGVDSTLKIQPAKLEDSAVYLCASTPGVAGYEQYFGPGTRLTVT.

This clone was recorded only once. V usage is TRBV5-1 and J usage is TRBJ2-1; 9 nucleotides agree with TRBD2. The CDR3 is made up of 12 amino acids. The germline V gene encodes CDR1 SGHRS and CDR2 YFSETQ. In DNA form, the CDR3 reads TGCGCTTCGGCGGGGGGGAGCAATGAGCAGTTCTTC. Its protein is CASAGGSNEQFF.

This chain uses TRBV18 with TRBJ2-7; 7 nucleotides agree with TRBD1. V shed 6 bases, J shed 7 bases, and the junction held 6 bases outside the gene matches. This CDR3 is built from 12 residues. Germline V gene data show CDR1 as KGHSH and CDR2 as LQKENI. The CDR3 here is CASSPGTVEQYF. The CDR3 DNA reads TGTGCCAGCTCGCCCGGGACAGTGGAGCAGTACTTC.

Worth noting for this clone: A junction boundary mismatches the germline segment, possibly from a read error. This sequence joins TRBV10-3 and TRBJ2-7; 12 bases align to TRBD2. The CDR3 is 15 amino acids. Germline CDR1 ENHRY, CDR2 SYGVKD. The CDR3, as DNA: TGTGCCATCGGTGAACTAGCGGGAGGATCCCTCGAGCAGTACTTC. Translating gives CAIGELAGGSLEQYF.

This chain joins TRBV6-5 and TRBJ1-6; weak D call: TRBD1 (5 bases). Trimming left V 0 bases short and J 4 bases short, with 10 bases between. Germline V lookup: CDR1 MNHEY, CDR2 SVGAGI. This CDR3 spans 16 amino acids. The CDR3 DNA is TGTGCCAGCAGTTACTCCCGGGGGGGGTATAATTCACCCCTCCACTTT. As protein: CASSYSRGGYNSPLHF.

This rearrangement joins TRBV19 to TRBJ2-5; D remains unclear. V lost 5 bases, J lost 1 base, and 8 bases lay in between. This CDR3 is 13 amino acids long. Germline CDR1 and CDR2: LNHDA and SQIVND (reference sequence). The CDR3 nucleotides are TGTGCCAGTAGTCCCCGAGCCCAAGAGACCCAGTACTTC. It translates to CASSPRAQETQYF.

This clone was seen a few times. This CDR3 reads CASSRLAGGDNEQFF. CDR3 nucleotide sequence: TGTGCCAGCAGTCGTTTAGCGGGAGGGGACAATGAGCAGTTCTTC. The chain recombines TRBV6-5 with TRBJ2-1; TRBD2 aligns across 11 bases. CDR3 length: 15 amino acids. Germline CDR1 and CDR2: MNHEY and SVGAGI. After removal of 5 bases from V and 5 bases from J, the junction contained 5 bases not matched to a gene.

V and J are TRBV9 and TRBJ2-2, with 8 nucleotides matching TRBD2. The CDR3 sequence is 18 residues long. V shed 4 bases and J 0 bases; nucleotides not matched to a gene: 11. Germline loops: CDR1 SGDLS, CDR2 YYNGEE. The CDR3 loop reads CASSPQAGVPTNTGELFF. CDR3 DNA sequence: TGTGCCAGCAGCCCCCAAGCGGGGGTCCCAACGAACACCGGGGAGCTGTTTTTT.

The chain carries TRBV28 and TRBJ2-1; D unclear. The CDR3 extends over 13 amino acids. V was trimmed by 3 bases and J by 6 bases, leaving 9 bases between them. Germline V CDR1 and CDR2: MDHEN, SYDVKM. The CDR3 DNA is TGTGCCAGCAGTTTTGGCAGCCCCAATGAGCAGTTCTTC. Protein sequence: CASSFGSPNEQFF.

The rearrangement joins TRBV27 to TRBJ2-6; D remains unclear. CDR3 length equals 13 residues. The germline V and J ends were trimmed by 6 bases and 2 bases, with 5 bases remaining between them. Germline V gene data show CDR1 as MNHEY and CDR2 as SMNVEV (reference sequence). This CDR3 is CASRGPGANVLTF. Written as DNA, the CDR3 is TGTGCCAGCAGGGGCCCTGGGGCCAACGTCCTGACTTTC.

This chain joins TRBV7-2 and TRBJ2-7; 7 nucleotides align to TRBD2. J lost 6 bases, V lost 7 bases, and 12 bases had no gene match. This CDR3 has 14 amino acids. CDR1 and CDR2 (germline): SGHTA, FQGNSA. The CDR3 protein is CASTFGGSGGEQYF. CDR3 in DNA: TGTGCCAGCACCTTTGGCGGGTCGGGGGGCGAGCAGTACTTC.

This clone was seen once. The V and J genes are TRBV5-5 and TRBJ2-5; 11 bases line up with TRBD2. The V segment lost 7 bases and the J segment 5 bases; nucleotides outside the gene matches: 7. CDR3 size: 14 residues. Per germline, CDR1 SGHKS and CDR2 YYEKEE (reference sequence). Here the CDR3 reads CASGSGGARETQYF. Written as DNA, the CDR3 is TGTGCCAGCGGTAGCGGGGGGGCACGGGAGACCCAGTACTTC.

V and J are TRBV5-1 and TRBJ2-7; D unresolved. Germline V gene lookup returns CDR1 SGHRS and CDR2 YFSETQ. Between the trimmed V and J ends, which lost 0 bases and 3 bases, there was a span of 7 bases. The CDR3 consists of 13 residues. CDR3 nucleotides: TGCGCCAGCAGCTTGGGGATTCTCTACGAGCAGTACTTC. It translates to CASSLGILYEQYF.